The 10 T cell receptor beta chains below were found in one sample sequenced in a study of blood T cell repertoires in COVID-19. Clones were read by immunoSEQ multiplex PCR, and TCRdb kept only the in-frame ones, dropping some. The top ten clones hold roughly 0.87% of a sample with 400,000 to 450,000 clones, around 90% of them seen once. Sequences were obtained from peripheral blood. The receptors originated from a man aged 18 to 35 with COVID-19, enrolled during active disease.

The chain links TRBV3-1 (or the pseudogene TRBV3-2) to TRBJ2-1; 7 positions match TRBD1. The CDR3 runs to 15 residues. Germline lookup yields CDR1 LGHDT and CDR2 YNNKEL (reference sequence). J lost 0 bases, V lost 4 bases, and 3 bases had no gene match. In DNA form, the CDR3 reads TGTGCCAGCAGCCCGGGACAGAGCTCCTACAATGAGCAGTTCTTC. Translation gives CASSPGQSSYNEQFF.

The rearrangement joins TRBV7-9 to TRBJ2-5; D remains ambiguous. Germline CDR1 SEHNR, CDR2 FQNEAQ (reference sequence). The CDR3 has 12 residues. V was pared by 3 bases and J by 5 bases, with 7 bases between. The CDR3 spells CASSFSFETQYF. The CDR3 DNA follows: TGTGCCAGCAGCTTTTCGTTTGAGACCCAGTACTTC.

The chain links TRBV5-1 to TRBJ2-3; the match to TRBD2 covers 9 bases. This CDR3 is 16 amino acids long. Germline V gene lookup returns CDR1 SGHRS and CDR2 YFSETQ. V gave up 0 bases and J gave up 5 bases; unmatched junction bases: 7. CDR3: CASSLAWTSEGDTQYF. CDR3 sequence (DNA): TGCGCCAGCAGCTTGGCCTGGACTAGCGAGGGAGATACGCAGTATTTT.

CDR3 amino acids: CASSTMTGGEDTQYF. In DNA form, the CDR3 reads TGCGCCAGCAGCACAATGACAGGGGGCGAGGATACGCAGTATTTT. This chain connects TRBV5-1 to TRBJ2-3, with 10 nucleotides matching TRBD1. The CDR3 length is 15 residues. The trim removed 4 bases at V and 6 bases at J, leaving 8 bases unmatched. Germline V lookup: CDR1 SGHRS, CDR2 YFSETQ.

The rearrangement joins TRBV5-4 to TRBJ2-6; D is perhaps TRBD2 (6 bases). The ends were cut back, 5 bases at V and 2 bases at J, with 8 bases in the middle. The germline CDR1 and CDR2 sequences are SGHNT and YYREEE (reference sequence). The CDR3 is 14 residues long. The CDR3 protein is CASRPGAGANVLTF. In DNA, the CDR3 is TGTGCCAGCAGGCCGGGAGCTGGGGCCAACGTCCTGACTTTC.

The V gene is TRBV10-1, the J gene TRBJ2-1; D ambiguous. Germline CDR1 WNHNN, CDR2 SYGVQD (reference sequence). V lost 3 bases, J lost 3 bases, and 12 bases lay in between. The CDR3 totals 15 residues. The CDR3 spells CASSDTALIYNEQFF. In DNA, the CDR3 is TGCGCCAGCAGTGACACAGCCTTGATCTACAATGAGCAGTTCTTC.

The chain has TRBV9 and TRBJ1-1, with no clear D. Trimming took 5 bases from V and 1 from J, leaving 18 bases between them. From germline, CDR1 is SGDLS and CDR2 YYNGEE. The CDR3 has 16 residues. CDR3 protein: CASSSPGGESNTEAFF. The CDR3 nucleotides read TGTGCCAGCAGTTCCCCGGGTGGGGAGTCGAACACTGAAGCTTTCTTT.

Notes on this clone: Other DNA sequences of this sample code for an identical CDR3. The CDR3 nucleotides read TGTGCCAGCAGTCTAGCGGGGGGGACAGATACGCAGTATTTT. Translating it yields CASSLAGGTDTQYF. The chain recombines TRBV6-5 with TRBJ2-3, with 12 bases matching TRBD2. The V segment lost 5 bases and the J segment 3 bases; nucleotides outside the gene matches: 0. The CDR3 has 14 amino acids. Germline lookup yields CDR1 MNHEY and CDR2 SVGAGI.

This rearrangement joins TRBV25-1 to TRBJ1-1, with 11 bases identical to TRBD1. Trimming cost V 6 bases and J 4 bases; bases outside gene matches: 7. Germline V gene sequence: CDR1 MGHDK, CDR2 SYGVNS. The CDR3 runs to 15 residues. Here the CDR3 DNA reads TGTGCCAGCAGCCCGACAGGGACAGGGGGCACTGAAGCTTTCTTT. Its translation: CASSPTGTGGTEAFF.

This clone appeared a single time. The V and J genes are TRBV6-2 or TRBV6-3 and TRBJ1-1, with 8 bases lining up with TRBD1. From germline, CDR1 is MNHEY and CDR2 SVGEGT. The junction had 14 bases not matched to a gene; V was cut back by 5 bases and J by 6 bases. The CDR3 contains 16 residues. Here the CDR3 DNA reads TGTGCCAGCAGTCGCCTCCGGACAGGGAGTAGGCCTGAAGCTTTCTTT. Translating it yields CASSRLRTGSRPEAFF.